A selection of T cell receptor beta chains follows, all from one sample in a study of shared clonotypes between healthy human individuals. The protocol was immunoSEQ multiplex PCR, while the TCRdb copy is restricted to in-frame clones and leaves out a portion. The sample includes about 1.5 million clones, roughly 96% of them seen just once. What was sequenced was naive CD4+ T cells sorted from blood. The receptors stem from a man aged 25 to 40 in good health. Both conserved end residues are part of each CDR3. D genes are given only for firm matches. The size field is filled for only some rows; it gives once, few, many or a size class.

clone size | D gene | J gene | V gene | CDR3 DNA | CDR3 protein
NA | NA | TRBJ1-1 | TRBV19 | TGTGCCAGTAGTCCCCGCTGGGGACTCATGAACACTGAAGCTTTCTTT | CASSPRWGLMNTEAFF
NA | NA | TRBJ2-1 | TRBV10-2 | TGCGCCAGCAGTGAAACGGCAGGGTCGGGTGAGCAGTTCTTC | CASSETAGSGEQFF
NA | TRBD2 | TRBJ2-3 | TRBV5-1 | TGCGCCAGCAGCCCGGGACTAGCGAAACTAAGGGGCACAGATACGCAGTATTTT | CASSPGLAKLRGTDTQYF
NA | NA | TRBJ2-2 | TRBV5-1 | TGCGCCAGCAGCTTGCAAGGGGGCACCGGGGAGCTGTTTTTT | CASSLQGGTGELFF
NA | TRBD2 | TRBJ2-7 | TRBV11-2 | TGTGCCAGCAGCCAGCCGGGACTAGGCTACGAGCAGTACTTC | CASSQPGLGYEQYF
NA | NA | TRBJ2-7 | TRBV5-1 | TGCGCCAGCAGCTTGGTACCGGGAAGCGAGCAGTACTTC | CASSLVPGSEQYF
NA | TRBD2 | TRBJ2-1 | TRBV5-4 | TGTGCCAGCAGCTTGGCCGTGGGACTAGCGGATTCGGGTGAGCAGTTCTTC | CASSLAVGLADSGEQFF
NA | NA | TRBJ2-6 | TRBV7-9 | TGTGCCAGCAGCTTAGAGGCAGGGGCTTACTCTGGGGCCAACGTCCTGACTTTC | CASSLEAGAYSGANVLTF
once | TRBD2 | TRBJ2-7 | TRBV27 | TGTGCCAGCAGTTTTAGCGGACTAGAATACGAGCAGTACTTC | CASSFSGLEYEQYF
NA | NA | TRBJ2-7 | TRBV7-2 | TGTGCCAGCAGCCGGCGGCAGGGCCTATCCTACGAGCAGTACTTC | CASSRRQGLSYEQYF
NA | NA | TRBJ2-3 | TRBV15 | TGTGCCACCAGTAAACCGGGACAAAGCACAGATACGCAGTATTTT | CATSKPGQSTDTQYF
NA | NA | TRBJ2-3 | TRBV5-1 | TGCGCCAGCAGCTTGGTTAGCCTGAGCACAGATACGCAGTATTTT | CASSLVSLSTDTQYF
NA | NA | TRBJ2-3 | TRBV7-2 | TGTGCCAGCAGCTTAGATACAGATACGCAGTATTTT | CASSLDTDTQYF
NA | TRBD1 | TRBJ2-4 | TRBV11-2 | TGTGCCAGCAGCACCCGAGCTGGGACAGCGGTCATTCAGTACTTC | CASSTRAGTAVIQYF
NA | NA | TRBJ2-1 | TRBV7-3 | TGTGCCAGCGGAACAAGCGACACCGTCCCTATCTTC | CASGTSDTVPIF
NA | TRBD1 | TRBJ2-7 | TRBV6-5 | TGTGCCAGCAGTGTAGGGGGCAGACCGTACGGGGAGCAGTACTTC | CASSVGGRPYGEQYF
NA | NA | TRBJ1-4 | TRBV5-1 | TGCGCCAGCAGCTTGGGGGACCGGATCTCGGTTAATGAAAAACTGTTTTTT | CASSLGDRISVNEKLFF
once | TRBD2 | TRBJ2-2 | TRBV9 | TGTGCCAGCAGCCCACTCCTGGAGCGGGAGAGTAACGGGGAGCTGTTTTTT | CASSPLLERESNGELFF
few | NA | TRBJ1-5 | TRBV29-1 | TGCAGCGTTGAACAGGGGAACAATCAGCCCCAGCATTTT | CSVEQGNNQPQHF
NA | NA | TRBJ2-7 | TRBV29-1 | TGCAGCGTTGCGGGCGGGGGCAACTACGAGCAGTACTTC | CSVAGGGNYEQYF
NA | TRBD1 | TRBJ2-3 | TRBV6-4 | TGTGCCAGCAGGCCGAAGGGGACAGGGCCGAGCACAGATACGCAGTATTTT | CASRPKGTGPSTDTQYF
NA | NA | TRBJ2-7 | TRBV11-2 | TGTGCCAGCAGCTCTTCTTACGAGCAGTACTTC | CASSSSYEQYF
NA | NA | TRBJ1-2 | TRBV6-5 | TGTGCCAGCAGCAATCCCTATGGCTACACCTTC | CASSNPYGYTF
NA | NA | TRBJ1-2 | TRBV27 | TGTGCCAGCAGTTTAGGGGACTATGGCTACACCTTC | CASSLGDYGYTF
NA | TRBD2 | TRBJ2-1 | TRBV11-3 | TGTGCCAGCAGCTTAAAGGGGCGGGAGAACAATGAGCAGTTCTTC | CASSLKGRENNEQFF
NA | TRBD2 | TRBJ2-1 | TRBV5-1 | TGCGCCAGCAGCTTTGAAGCTAGCGGGAGGGAAAGCCATGAGCAGTTCTTC | CASSFEASGRESHEQFF
NA | TRBD1 | TRBJ2-1 | TRBV5-4 | TGTGCCAGCAGCCCCGGGACAGGGAACAACAATGAGCAGTTCTTC | CASSPGTGNNNEQFF
NA | NA | TRBJ2-7 | TRBV6-5 | TGTGCCAGCAGTTCGATGACAGCCTACGAGCAGTACTTC | CASSSMTAYEQYF
NA | TRBD1 | TRBJ2-5 | TRBV7-9 | TGTGCCAGCAGCTTAGCTACAGGGGGTTCCGAGACCCAGTACTTC | CASSLATGGSETQYF
NA | NA | TRBJ2-1 | TRBV7-8 | TGTGCCAGCGCGCGGGGACTCGGGTACAATGAGCAGTTCTTC | CASARGLGYNEQFF
NA | TRBD2 | TRBJ2-3 | TRBV10-1 | TGCGCCAGCAGTGAGGCCGGGACTACCACAGATACGCAGTATTTT | CASSEAGTTTDTQYF
NA | NA | TRBJ2-1 | TRBV28 | TGTGCCAGCAGTTTCTGGCGAAGCTCCTACAATGAGCAGTTCTTC | CASSFWRSSYNEQFF
NA | NA | TRBJ1-1 | TRBV9 | TGTGCCAGCAGCGTCTCCGCGTCTCGACCGAACACTGAAGCTTTCTTT | CASSVSASRPNTEAFF
NA | NA | TRBJ1-5 | TRBV28 | TGTGCCAGCAGCGAGAGAAATCAGCCCCAGCATTTT | CASSERNQPQHF
NA | TRBD2 | TRBJ2-1 | TRBV6-6 | TGTGCCAGCATGACGGGAGGGAGGAATGAGCAGTTCTTC | CASMTGGRNEQFF
NA | TRBD1 | TRBJ2-1 | TRBV6-1 | TGTGCCAGCAGGAAGGGACAGGGGGTACCTTGGGGGCAGTTCTTC | CASRKGQGVPWGQFF
NA | NA | TRBJ2-7 | TRBV29-1 | TGCAGCGTTGAGGACCTTGCGCAAAAAAAAATCTTC | CSVEDLAQKKIF
NA | NA | TRBJ2-3 | TRBV10-3 | TGTGCCATCAGTGAGCGACTCCTCCCCGATACGCAGTATTTT | CAISERLLPDTQYF
NA | NA | TRBJ1-5 | TRBV25-1 | TGTGCCAGCCGAGGGAGTGTTGGAGGAAGCAATCAGCCCCAGCATTTT | CASRGSVGGSNQPQHF
NA | NA | TRBJ1-3 | TRBV6-1 | TGTGCCAGCAGTGATCTAGCGTCTGGAAACACCATATATTTT | CASSDLASGNTIYF
NA | NA | TRBJ2-2 | TRBV5-1 | TGCGCCAGCAGCTCCTCCGGGTCCACCGGGGAGCTGTTTTTT | CASSSSGSTGELFF
once | TRBD2 | TRBJ2-3 | TRBV7-8 | TGTGCCAGCAGCTTAGCCCCTAGCGGGAGTCCCCCAGATACGCAGTATTTT | CASSLAPSGSPPDTQYF
NA | NA | TRBJ2-7 | TRBV5-1 | TGCGCCAGCAGCTTGGGCATAGGGGACGGCACCTACGAGCAGTACTTC | CASSLGIGDGTYEQYF
NA | NA | TRBJ1-1 | TRBV15 | TGTGCCACCAGCAGAGAAAGAGGGAGGCCGGGATTACCCCAAACTGAAGCTTTCTTT | CATSRERGRPGLPQTEAFF
NA | NA | TRBJ2-2 | TRBV5-1 | TGCGCCAGCACCCTAAATCCGAACACCGGGGAGCTGTTTTTT | CASTLNPNTGELFF
once | TRBD1 | TRBJ2-3 | TRBV7-9 | TGTGCCAGCAGCGGCCTCACAGGGGGGAGAAGCACAGATACGCAGTATTTT | CASSGLTGGRSTDTQYF
NA | TRBD2 | TRBJ2-7 | TRBV6-6 | TGTGCCAGCAGCCATCTAGCGGGATCCTCCTACGAGCAGTACTTC | CASSHLAGSSYEQYF
NA | TRBD1 | TRBJ2-5 | TRBV5-1 | TGCGCCAGCCGACAGGGGTTTGGAGAGACCCAGTACTTC | CASRQGFGETQYF
NA | NA | TRBJ2-3 | TRBV28 | TGTGGGTCCGGGAGACCCACAGATACGCAGTATTTT | CGSGRPTDTQYF
NA | NA | TRBJ2-7 | TRBV18 | TGTGCCAGCTCACTACAAACCGAGGCAGCGGAGCAGTACTTC | CASSLQTEAAEQYF
NA | NA | TRBJ1-5 | TRBV2 | TGTGCCAGCAAAGGGAAATATAGCAATCAGCCCCAGCATTTT | CASKGKYSNQPQHF
NA | NA | TRBJ1-2 | TRBV25-1 | TGTGCCAGCAGTGAATTTGGGGGCCAGGGCTATGGCTACACCTTC | CASSEFGGQGYGYTF
NA | NA | TRBJ1-1 | TRBV30 | TGTGCCTGGAGTGTCCTGGGACTATTGAACACTGAAGCTTTCTTT | CAWSVLGLLNTEAFF
NA | TRBD1 | TRBJ2-7 | TRBV29-1 | TGCAGCGTGACGGACAGGACCTCCTACGAGCAGTACTTC | CSVTDRTSYEQYF
NA | NA | TRBJ2-3 | TRBV14 | TGTGCCAGCGCACGAGGCAAGACGACTAAACGGCCATCAGATACGCAGTATTTT | CASARGKTTKRPSDTQYF